This TCR beta chain was profiled in a study of sequential checkpoint blockade in melanoma. At the level of the study: Each arm's sequence ended with maintenance nivolumab.

Some clones are missing from TCRdb's copy, which holds only in-frame ones; the method was immunoSEQ multiplex PCR. The profile shows some 40,000 clones, about 88% of them singletons. As for treatment: randomized to nivolumab then ipilimumab (arm A) or the reverse (arm B). The sample here was CD8+ T cells sorted from blood (inferred from file names), taken from a patient given nivolumab and ipilimumab in sequence. The sequence was collected from a human donor with melanoma.

This CDR3 is CASALTGSSYEQYF. DNA for the CDR3: TGTGCCAGCGCGCTTACCGGGAGCTCCTACGAGCAGTACTTC. The chain uses TRBV7-9 and TRBJ2-7, with TRBD2 as a possible D gene (6 bases). V was shortened by 8 bases and J by 0 bases, with 14 bases between the two germline ends. The CDR3 runs to 14 residues. CDR1 SEHNR and CDR2 FQNEAQ come from the germline V gene (reference sequence).